This TCR beta chain was retrieved from a study of control samples from healthy donors and cancer patients. The trim removed 8 bases at V and 12 bases at J, leaving 6 bases unmatched. CDR1 and CDR2 from the germline V gene are MNHEY and SVGAGI. The CDR3 is 11 residues long. Produced via immunoSEQ multiplex PCR; TCRdb's table is partial and in-frame only. Of 150,000 or so clones in the sample, 85% to 90% were seen once. Input material: blood. This chain uses TRBV6-5 with TRBJ1-2; 10 positions match TRBD1. This receptor was identified in a young man in good health. CDR3 amino acids: CASRGQGINTF. The CDR3 DNA sequence: TGTGCCAGCCGGGGACAGGGGATCAACACCTTC.